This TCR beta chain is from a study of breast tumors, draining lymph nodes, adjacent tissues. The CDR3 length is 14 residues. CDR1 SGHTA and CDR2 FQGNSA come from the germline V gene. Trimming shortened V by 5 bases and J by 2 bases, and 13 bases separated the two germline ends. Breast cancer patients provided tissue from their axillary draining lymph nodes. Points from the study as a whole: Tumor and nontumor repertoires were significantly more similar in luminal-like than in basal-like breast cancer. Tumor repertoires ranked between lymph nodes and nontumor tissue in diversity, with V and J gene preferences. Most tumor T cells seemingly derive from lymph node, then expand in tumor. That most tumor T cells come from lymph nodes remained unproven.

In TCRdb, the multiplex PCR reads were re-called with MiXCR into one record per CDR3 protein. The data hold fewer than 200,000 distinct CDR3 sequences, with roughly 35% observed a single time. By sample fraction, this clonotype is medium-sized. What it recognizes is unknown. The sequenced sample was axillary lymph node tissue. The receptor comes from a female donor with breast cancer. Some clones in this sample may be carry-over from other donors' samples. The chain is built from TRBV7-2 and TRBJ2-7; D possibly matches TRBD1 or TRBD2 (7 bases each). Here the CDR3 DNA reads TGTGCCAGCAGCCTGCAGGGGGGGACCTACGAGCAGTACTTC. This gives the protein CASSLQGGTYEQYF.